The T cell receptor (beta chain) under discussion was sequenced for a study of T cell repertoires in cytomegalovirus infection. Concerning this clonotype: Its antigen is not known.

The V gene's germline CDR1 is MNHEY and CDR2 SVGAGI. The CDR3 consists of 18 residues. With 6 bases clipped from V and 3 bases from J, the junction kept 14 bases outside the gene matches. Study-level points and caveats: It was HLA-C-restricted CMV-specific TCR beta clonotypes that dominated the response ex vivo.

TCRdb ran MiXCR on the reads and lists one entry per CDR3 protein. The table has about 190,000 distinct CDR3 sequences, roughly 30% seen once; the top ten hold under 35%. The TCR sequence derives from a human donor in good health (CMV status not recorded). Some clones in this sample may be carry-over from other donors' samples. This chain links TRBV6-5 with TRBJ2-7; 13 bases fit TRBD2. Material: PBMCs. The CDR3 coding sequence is TGTGCCAGCAGAGAAAAGCTCACTAGCGGGGGGGCCGTCTACGAGCAGTACTTC. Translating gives CASREKLTSGGAVYEQYF.